The rows below give T cell receptor beta chains drawn from one sample of a study of blood T cell repertoires in COVID-19. Here immunoSEQ multiplex PCR was the method, and the copy in TCRdb shows in-frame clones only, minus some. This sample has about 130,000 clones, with 65% to 90% found just once. Input material: peripheral blood. These receptors came from an elderly man with active or convalescent COVID-19. CDR3s include the opening cysteine and the closing phenylalanine or tryptophan. A D gene is named only where the DNA matches it firmly. Size tells how often a clone was seen (once, few, many) or the class of an expanded clone, and some rows leave it out.

j_call: TRBJ1-5
d_call: TRBD1
v_call: TRBV27
clone_size: NA
cdr3_nt: TGTGCCAGCAGGGAAACAGGGGTGATGGGTTGGCCCCAGCATTTT
cdr3_aa: CASRETGVMGWPQHF

j_call: TRBJ2-3
d_call: TRBD1
v_call: TRBV6-5
clone_size: NA
cdr3_nt: TGTGCCAGCAGACAATACAGGGGGGGCACAGATACGCAGTATTTT
cdr3_aa: CASRQYRGGTDTQYF

j_call: TRBJ1-3
d_call: TRBD1
v_call: TRBV3-1/TRBV3-2
clone_size: NA
cdr3_nt: TGTGCCAGCAGAGGACAGGGGTATGGAAACACCATATATTTT
cdr3_aa: CASRGQGYGNTIYF

j_call: TRBJ1-1
d_call: NA
v_call: TRBV9
clone_size: NA
cdr3_nt: TGTGCCAGCAGCGTAAGGGCGGGGAACACTGAAGCTTTCTTT
cdr3_aa: CASSVRAGNTEAFF

j_call: TRBJ2-7
d_call: NA
v_call: TRBV11-2
clone_size: NA
cdr3_nt: TGTGCCAGCAGCTTTGGGCAGGTTTCCTACGAGCAGTACTTC
cdr3_aa: CASSFGQVSYEQYF

j_call: TRBJ2-7
d_call: NA
v_call: TRBV19
clone_size: NA
cdr3_nt: TGTGCCAGTAGTATAGATAGACAGGTTCCAGACGAGCAGTACTTC
cdr3_aa: CASSIDRQVPDEQYF

j_call: TRBJ2-1
d_call: NA
v_call: TRBV7-8
clone_size: NA
cdr3_nt: TGTGCCAGCAGCCTTTACGAATCCGCTAGCGTATACAATGAGCAGTTCTTC
cdr3_aa: CASSLYESASVYNEQFF

j_call: TRBJ1-1
d_call: NA
v_call: TRBV9
clone_size: NA
cdr3_nt: TGTGCCAGCAGCACAAGGGGGGGTCTCACTGAAGCTTTCTTT
cdr3_aa: CASSTRGGLTEAFF

j_call: TRBJ2-3
d_call: TRBD1
v_call: TRBV24-1
clone_size: few
cdr3_nt: TGTGCCACCAGTGATTTGGGACAGGGGGCCGAAGATACGCAGTATTTT
cdr3_aa: CATSDLGQGAEDTQYF

j_call: TRBJ2-7
d_call: TRBD2
v_call: TRBV7-8
clone_size: NA
cdr3_nt: TGTGCCAGCAGCTTCTTGGGACTAGCTGACTTTGGCTCCTACGAGCAGTACTTC
cdr3_aa: CASSFLGLADFGSYEQYF

j_call: TRBJ2-7
d_call: TRBD1
v_call: TRBV30
clone_size: NA
cdr3_nt: TGTGCCTGCACCGGGACAGGGGGGTGGGAGCAGTACTTC
cdr3_aa: CACTGTGGWEQYF

j_call: TRBJ2-3
d_call: TRBD1
v_call: TRBV30
clone_size: NA
cdr3_nt: TGTGCCTGGGTGGGACAGGGGATAGATACGCAGTATTTT
cdr3_aa: CAWVGQGIDTQYF

j_call: TRBJ1-2
d_call: NA
v_call: TRBV6-2/TRBV6-3
clone_size: NA
cdr3_nt: TGTGCCAGCAGTTACTCAGGGGCGAGGTCTAGAGGCTACACCTTC
cdr3_aa: CASSYSGARSRGYTF

j_call: TRBJ1-1
d_call: TRBD1
v_call: TRBV6-5
clone_size: NA
cdr3_nt: TGTGCCAGCCAACAGGGGCTAGCGTCTGAAGCTTTCTTT
cdr3_aa: CASQQGLASEAFF

j_call: TRBJ1-4
d_call: NA
v_call: TRBV19
clone_size: NA
cdr3_nt: TGTGCCAGTAGTATAGATGGACACGCAACTAATGAAAAACTGTTTTTT
cdr3_aa: CASSIDGHATNEKLFF

j_call: TRBJ1-5
d_call: NA
v_call: TRBV7-9
clone_size: NA
cdr3_nt: TGTGCCAGCAGCCAGGGGACATTTGAGCCCCAGCATTTT
cdr3_aa: CASSQGTFEPQHF

j_call: TRBJ1-4
d_call: NA
v_call: TRBV27
clone_size: NA
cdr3_nt: TGTGCCAGCAGAATCTCAGGGCTGAATGAAAAACTGTTTTTT
cdr3_aa: CASRISGLNEKLFF

j_call: TRBJ2-7
d_call: TRBD2
v_call: TRBV5-1
clone_size: NA
cdr3_nt: TGCGCCAGCAGCTTGGGGACTAGCGGGATCCACGAGCAGTACTTC
cdr3_aa: CASSLGTSGIHEQYF

j_call: TRBJ2-7
d_call: TRBD2
v_call: TRBV29-1
clone_size: NA
cdr3_nt: TGCAGCGTTGTTAGACTAGCGGGAGAGCAGTACTTC
cdr3_aa: CSVVRLAGEQYF

j_call: TRBJ1-5
d_call: NA
v_call: TRBV19
clone_size: NA
cdr3_nt: TGTGCCAGTAGCGGGGGGTCTTTCATGGGCAATCAGCCCCAGCATTTT
cdr3_aa: CASSGGSFMGNQPQHF

j_call: TRBJ2-3
d_call: NA
v_call: TRBV7-8
clone_size: NA
cdr3_nt: TGTGCCACCAGGGCAACAGGCACAGATACGCAGTATTTT
cdr3_aa: CATRATGTDTQYF

j_call: TRBJ1-2
d_call: TRBD1
v_call: TRBV6-2/TRBV6-3
clone_size: NA
cdr3_nt: TGTGCCAGCAGTCGCGCCGGGACAGGGGGCGGAGGTGGCTACACCTTC
cdr3_aa: CASSRAGTGGGGGYTF